What follows is one T cell receptor beta chain and its context. Its specificity is not known. Patients with Susac syndrome showed fulfilment of recently defined diagnostic criteria for definite or probable disease. Reverse transcription of roughly 0.45 to 1 ug RNA was performed with random hexamers. Multiplex PCR with immunoSEQ amplified the TCR beta CDR3 across 54 Vbeta and 13 Jbeta. TCRdb independently ran MiXCR on the immunoSEQ multiplex PCR reads; one entry per CDR3 protein. The table lists about 140,000 distinct CDR3 sequences, 95% of them singletons. The data belong to a study of CD8 T cells in Susac syndrome. Study-level background: Blood was drawn from patients with Susac syndrome. At that point, they were therapy-naive, on corticosteroids, or on intravenous immunoglobulin alone.

The study, taken as a whole, reports: Clonal expansion involving Susac CD8+ cells peaked in TEMRA cells and active patients.

The sequence was obtained from a human donor with Susac syndrome. The sample consisted of CD8+ T cells from PBMCs.

CDR3 amino acids: CASSPAGETQYF. CDR3 in DNA: TGTGCCAGCAGCCCGGCCGGAGAGACCCAGTACTTC. V usage is TRBV5-4 and J usage is TRBJ2-5; D gene uncertain. Per the germline V gene, CDR1 is SGHNT and CDR2 is YYREEE (reference sequence). V gave up 4 bases and J gave up 4 bases, with 8 bases separating them. CDR3 length: 12 amino acids.